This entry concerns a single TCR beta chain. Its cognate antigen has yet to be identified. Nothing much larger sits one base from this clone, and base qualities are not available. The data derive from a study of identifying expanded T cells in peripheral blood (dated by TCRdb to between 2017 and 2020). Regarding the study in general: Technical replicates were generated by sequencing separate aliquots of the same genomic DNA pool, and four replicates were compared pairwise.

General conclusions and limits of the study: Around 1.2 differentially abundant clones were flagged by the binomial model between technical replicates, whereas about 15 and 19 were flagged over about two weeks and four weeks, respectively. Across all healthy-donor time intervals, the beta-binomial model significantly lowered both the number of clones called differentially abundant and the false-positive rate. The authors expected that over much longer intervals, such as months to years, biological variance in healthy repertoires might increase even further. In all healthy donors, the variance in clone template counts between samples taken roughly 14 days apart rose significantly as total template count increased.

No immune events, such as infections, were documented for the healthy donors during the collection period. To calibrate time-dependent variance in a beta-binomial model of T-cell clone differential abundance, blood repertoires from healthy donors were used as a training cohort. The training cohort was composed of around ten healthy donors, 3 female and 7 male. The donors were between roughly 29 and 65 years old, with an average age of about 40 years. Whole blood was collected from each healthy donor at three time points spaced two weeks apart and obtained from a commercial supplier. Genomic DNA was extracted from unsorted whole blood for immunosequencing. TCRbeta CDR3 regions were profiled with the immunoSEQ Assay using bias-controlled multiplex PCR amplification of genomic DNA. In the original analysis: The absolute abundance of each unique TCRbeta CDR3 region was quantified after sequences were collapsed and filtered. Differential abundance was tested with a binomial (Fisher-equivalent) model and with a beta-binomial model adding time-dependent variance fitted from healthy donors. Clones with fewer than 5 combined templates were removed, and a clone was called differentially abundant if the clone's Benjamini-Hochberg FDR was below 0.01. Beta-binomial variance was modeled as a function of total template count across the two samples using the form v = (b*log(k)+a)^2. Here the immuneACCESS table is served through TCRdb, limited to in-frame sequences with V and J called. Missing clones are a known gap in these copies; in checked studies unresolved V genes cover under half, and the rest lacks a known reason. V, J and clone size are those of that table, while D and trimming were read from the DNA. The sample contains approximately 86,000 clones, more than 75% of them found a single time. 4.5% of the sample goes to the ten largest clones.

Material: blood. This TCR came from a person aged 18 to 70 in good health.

The CDR3 region: CASSPLVSDNEKLFF. Here is the DNA: TGCGCCAGCAGCCCCCTGGTATCCGATAATGAAAAACTGTTTTTT. The chain uses TRBV5-1 and TRBJ1-4, with no confident D gene call. Sequences SGHRS (CDR1) and YFSETQ (CDR2) are obtained from the germline V gene. From the cysteine through the phenylalanine, the CDR3 covers 15 amino acids. Of the read, only the CDR3 DNA is kept; its 45 bases are in frame from base 1. V is shortened by 4 bases, J by 4 bases, and the region joining them spans 14 bases. Full variable domain (CDR3 extended with the reference TRBV5-1 and TRBJ1-4 proteins): KAGVTQTPRYLIKTRGQQVTLSCSPISGHRSVSWYQQTPGQGLQFLFEYFSETQRNKGNFPGRFSGRQFSNSRSEMNVSTLELGDSALYLCASSPLVSDNEKLFFGSGTQLSVL.